This TCR beta chain was profiled in a study of early T cells in non-severe SARS-CoV-2 infection (dated by TCRdb to 2020 to 2022). At the level of the whole study: TCR sequencing used bulk RNA from unsorted whole blood, so alpha and beta chains could not be paired. Overall study results and their limits: VDJdb matching was skewed toward anti-spike CD8 responses and likely underestimated virus-specific expansions by missing private and CD4 specificities.

The CDR3, from cysteine to phenylalanine, totals 19 residues. The kept DNA is CDR3 alone, 57 bases in frame from the first base. The germline V gene supplies CDR1 SGHTA and CDR2 FQGNSA. After removal of 1 base from V and 3 bases from J, the junction retains 13 bases not matched to a gene. This clonotype has ten or more counts. No antigen is known for it. Base qualities are not recorded, but no much larger clone differs from it by a single base. The study was a case-control design nested within a healthcare worker cohort in London, UK, with weekly nasopharyngeal swab PCR tests and blood sampling. Healthcare workers were recruited during the week of the UK lockdown, between 23 and 31 March 2020, and followed weekly for up to roughly 15 weeks. Library creation used 5' RACE. Reads for this sample came from a NextSeq 500. Unique molecular identifiers were attached to individual cDNA molecules in the TCR library protocol so that sequencing error and PCR bias could be corrected. Both TCR alpha and beta chains were sequenced, and tight co-correlation was observed between alpha and beta sequence abundances in each sample. As for how the authors treated the data: V gene, J gene and CDR3 annotation of TCR sequences was performed with Decombinator V4. TCRs were defined as expanded if a significant change between any two time points was detected under a Poisson model with p below 0.0001. TCR abundances were normalised to the total number of TCRs sequenced per sample and expressed as counts per million. TRAV1-2 paired with TRAJ12, TRAJ20 or TRAJ33 defined MAIT TCRs, while TRAV10 paired with TRAJ18 defined iNKT TCRs. VDJdb, accessed 1 November 2021, was searched for CMV, EBV and SARS-CoV-2 annotated TCRs, excluding TCRs annotated for multiple antigens. Through fastp at Q25 and MiXCR, TCRdb rebuilt clones from the public reads, retaining in-frame beta chains. Each entry merges the rows of one CDR3 protein and shows their most common DNA and genes. The V and J calls shown here were made by TCRdb, not taken from the authors' results. This sample is represented by 80,000 to 100,000 distinct CDR3 sequences; 9.5% to 12% of them were singletons. Clones ranked in the top ten supply about 4.5% of the sample.

Sequencing used whole blood, obtained at baseline. The sequence derives from an adult who was a healthcare worker with PCR-confirmed SARS-CoV-2 infection or an uninfected control (not recorded which). The rearranged segments are TRBV7-2 and TRBJ2-4, and TRBD2 matches 9 of the central bases. The nucleotides are TGTGCCAGCAGCTTAGTGGCTAGCGGGACGGGGAAAGGCAAAAACATTCAGTACTTC. This is translated as CASSLVASGTGKGKNIQYF.